This TCR beta chain was sequenced for a study of blood T cell repertoires in COVID-19. As for the study in general: COVID-19 samples collected from the United States, Italy and Spain covered acute and convalescent phases. T cells, B-cell-depleted T cells, or PBMCs supplied cDNA or gDNA.

CDR1 SQVTM and CDR2 ANQGSEA come from the germline V gene. With 4 bases clipped from V and 7 bases from J, the junction kept 4 bases outside the gene matches. The CDR3 sequence is 12 residues long. As processed by the authors: Amplification of reference gene primers provided the estimated nucleated cell counts. Assay used: immunoSEQ multiplex PCR; TCRdb lists only in-frame clones, some missing. V and J calls and clone size come straight from that table; D and trimming were deduced from the DNA. The data hold 150,000 to 180,000 clones, with roughly 89% observed a single time. This chain links TRBV29-1 with TRBJ2-7; 10 bases map to TRBD2. The origin of this receptor is a man aged 45-60 years with acute or convalescent COVID-19. Sequencing input: peripheral blood. The CDR3 DNA is TGCAGCGTTGTAGCGGGAGGTTATGAGCAGTACTTC. Protein product: CSVVAGGYEQYF.